The 26 T cell receptor beta chains in this list originate from one sample, sequenced in a study of blood T cell repertoires in COVID-19. TCRdb's copy holds only in-frame clones and misses some; the assay was immunoSEQ multiplex PCR. The table lists around 200,000 clones, roughly four fifths of them singletons, with approximately 8.7% in the top ten. Sequences were obtained from PBMCs or T cells enriched from blood (not recorded which). These receptors all stem from a man in his forties or fifties who had recovered from COVID-19.

The chain joins TRBV3-1 (or the pseudogene TRBV3-2) to TRBJ1-6; 9 nucleotides agree with TRBD1. This CDR3 contains 14 residues. Per germline, CDR1 LGHDT and CDR2 YNNKEL (reference sequence). The ends lost 4 bases at V and 7 bases at J; junction bases unmatched: 2. The CDR3 region is CASSPGQGNSPLHF. CDR3 nucleotide sequence: TGTGCCAGCAGCCCGGGACAGGGAAATTCACCCCTCCACTTT.

The chain recombines TRBV3-1 (or the pseudogene TRBV3-2) with TRBJ1-1; D may be TRBD1 (5 bases). The V and J ends lost 0 bases and 7 bases respectively, with 24 bases between them. The CDR3 extends over 18 amino acids. Germline V gene sequence: CDR1 LGHDT, CDR2 YNNKEL (reference sequence). The CDR3 DNA reads TGTGCCAGCAGCCAAGAACGGCGGCGGGGGGTACTAAGGAGTGAAGCTTTCTTT. Its translation: CASSQERRRGVLRSEAFF.

The chain joins TRBV18 to TRBJ1-2, with TRBD1 identical over 7 bases. Germline trimming cut 3 bases from V and 3 bases from J; bases unmatched to any gene: 13. CDR1 KGHSH and CDR2 LQKENI come from the germline V gene. The CDR3 is 17 residues long. This CDR3 is CASSPGVLTGLDYGYTF. The CDR3 DNA is TGTGCCAGCTCACCCGGGGTCTTGACAGGGTTGGACTATGGCTACACCTTC.

The CDR3 DNA follows: TGTGCCACCCGGACTAGCGGGGGGGCAAATGAGCAGTTCTTC. Protein sequence: CATRTSGGANEQFF. The J gene is TRBJ2-1, the V gene TRBV19; TRBD2 agrees at 15 bases. Trimming took 10 bases from V and 7 from J; bases not matched to a gene: 5. The CDR3 is 14 amino acids. Per germline, CDR1 LNHDA and CDR2 SQIVND (reference sequence).

The CDR3 protein is CASSPDRTGGTEAFF. CDR3 DNA: TGTGCCAGCAGCCCCGATCGGACAGGGGGTACTGAAGCTTTCTTT. The rearrangement links TRBV13 to TRBJ1-1, with 10 bases lining up with TRBD1. Germline assignment: CDR1 PRHDT and CDR2 FYEKMQ (reference sequence). This CDR3 is built from 15 residues. The ends lost 5 bases at V and 5 bases at J; junction bases unmatched: 8.

The genes are TRBV14 and TRBJ2-3; D is possibly TRBD2 (5 bases). The CDR3 loop spans 16 amino acids. Germline lookup yields CDR1 SGHDN and CDR2 FVKESK. The ends were cut back, 0 bases at V and 2 bases at J, with 12 bases in the middle. The CDR3 bases are TGTGCCAGCAGCCAAGACAGACTAAGCTTCACAGATACGCAGTATTTT. This codes for CASSQDRLSFTDTQYF.

CDR3 DNA sequence: TGTGCCAGCAGCCGCTTGGGGACTAGCCCCTCGGACGGCTACACCTTC. Its protein product is CASSRLGTSPSDGYTF. The gene calls are TRBV7-9 and TRBJ1-2; tentative D call: TRBD1 (5 bases). V was cut by 5 bases and J by 8 bases, with 24 bases left in between. The CDR3 spans 16 residues. From germline, CDR1 is SEHNR and CDR2 FQNEAQ (reference sequence). Looking up the rest from reference TRBV7-9 and TRBJ1-2 gives the full variable domain: DTGVSQNPRHKITKRGQNVTFRCDPISEHNRLYWYRQTLGQGPEFLTYFQNEAQLEKSRLLSDRFSAERPKGSFSTLEIQRTEQGDSAMYLCASSRLGTSPSDGYTFGSGTRLTVV.

The chain links TRBV5-1 to TRBJ1-4, with TRBD1 as a possible D gene (5 bases). The CDR3 extends over 17 amino acids. The germline V gene has CDR1 SGHRS and CDR2 YFSETQ. V lost 0 bases, J lost 5 bases, and 17 bases lay in between. The CDR3 here is CASSLGARGSGNEKLFF. For the CDR3, the DNA is TGCGCCAGCAGCTTGGGTGCTCGGGGGAGTGGAAATGAAAAACTGTTTTTT.

The table lists this clone with a count of one. V is TRBV2 and J is TRBJ2-7; 11 bases map to TRBD1. Germline V gives CDR1 SNHLY, CDR2 FYNNEI. V shed 5 bases and J 2 bases; nucleotides not matched to a gene: 5. The CDR3 sequence is 15 residues long. The CDR3 DNA is TGTGCCAGCAGTACGGACAGGGGGCTCACCTACGAGCAGTACTTC. This codes for CASSTDRGLTYEQYF.

This sequence joins TRBV4-1 and TRBJ2-3; 7 bases fit TRBD1. Germline loops: CDR1 MGHRA, CDR2 YSYEKL. The CDR3 is 17 residues long. Trimming removed 4 bases from V and 2 bases from J; junction bases left unmatched: 12. The chain's CDR3 is CASSRASGTALTDTQYF. DNA of the CDR3: TGCGCCAGCAGCCGCGCTAGTGGGACAGCTCTCACAGATACGCAGTATTTT.

The V gene is TRBV18, the J gene TRBJ1-1; 8 bases fit TRBD1. After removal of 4 bases from V and 2 bases from J, the junction contained 9 bases not matched to a gene. CDR1 is KGHSH, CDR2 LQKENI, per germline. CDR3 length equals 16 residues. In DNA form, the CDR3 reads TGTGCCAGCTCACGGCGGCAGGGGGCTAATAACACTGAAGCTTTCTTT. Amino acid sequence: CASSRRQGANNTEAFF.

This chain connects TRBV27 to TRBJ2-7, with D unclear. Trimming took off 6 bases at V and 0 bases at J, with 9 bases between the two ends. The CDR3 totals 13 residues. CDR1 is MNHEY, CDR2 SMNVEV, per germline (reference sequence). The chain's CDR3 is CASRVLSSYEQYF. The CDR3 DNA reads TGTGCCAGCAGAGTCCTGAGCTCCTACGAGCAGTACTTC.

This chain connects TRBV30 to TRBJ1-1; possibly TRBD1 for D (5 bases). The CDR3 sequence is 14 residues long. Germline V CDR1 and CDR2: GTSNPN, SVGIG (reference sequence). With 6 bases removed from V and 0 bases from J, the gap between germline ends came to 14 bases. The CDR3 sequence is CACDKGWVNTEAFF. DNA for the CDR3: TGTGCCTGCGATAAGGGGTGGGTGAACACTGAAGCTTTCTTT.

The gene calls are TRBV6-5 and TRBJ1-5; the D is unclear. Germline V gene data show CDR1 as MNHEY and CDR2 as SVGAGI. The CDR3 is 15 residues long. Trimming cost V 0 bases and J 0 bases, with 6 bases left between them. In DNA form, the CDR3 reads TGTGCCAGCAGTTACTCGAGGAGTAGCAATCAGCCCCAGCATTTT. This codes for CASSYSRSSNQPQHF.

This rearrangement joins TRBV28 to TRBJ1-6; TRBD1 might be the D (6 bases). The V gene lost 7 bases and the J gene lost 1 base, with 14 bases spanning the gap. CDR3 length equals 16 residues. Germline V gene data show CDR1 as MDHEN and CDR2 as SYDVKM. CDR3 bases: TGTGCCAGCACCCCGACAGGAAGGTCCTATAATTCACCCCTCCACTTT. It is translated as CASTPTGRSYNSPLHF.

The chain uses TRBV5-1 and TRBJ2-7; the match to TRBD2 covers 11 bases. V trimming: 4 bases; J trimming: 4 bases; junction bases outside the gene matches: 7. The CDR3 runs to 15 residues. Germline-derived CDR1 and CDR2 are SGHRS and YFSETQ. This CDR3 reads CASSLTSGGLYEQYF. DNA for the CDR3: TGCGCCAGCAGCCTAACTAGCGGGGGATTATACGAGCAGTACTTC.

The chain is built from TRBV9 and TRBJ1-2, with D tentatively TRBD1 (5 bases). The CDR3 spans 16 residues. With 3 bases removed from V and 8 bases from J, the gap between germline ends came to 23 bases. From germline, CDR1 is SGDLS and CDR2 YYNGEE. CDR3 residues: CASSAQESGGRGGYTF. For the CDR3, the DNA is TGTGCCAGCAGCGCCCAAGAAAGTGGCGGAAGGGGAGGCTACACCTTC.

The chain employs TRBV27 and TRBJ2-7; 8 bases match TRBD1. Germline CDR1 and CDR2: MNHEY and SMNVEV (reference sequence). J gave up 3 bases and V 6 bases, and 4 bases lay outside the gene matches. The CDR3 is 13 residues long. CDR3 region: CASSSGQGYEQYF. The CDR3 DNA follows: TGTGCCAGCAGCTCCGGACAGGGCTACGAGCAGTACTTC.

The rearrangement uses TRBV7-8 and TRBJ2-7; D is perhaps TRBD2 (6 bases). V was shortened by 4 bases and J by 3 bases, with 10 bases between the two germline ends. Germline V lookup: CDR1 SGHVS, CDR2 FQNEAQ. This CDR3 region has 13 residues. CDR3: CASSSGLNYEQYF. In DNA form, the CDR3 reads TGTGCCAGCAGCTCGGGACTCAACTACGAGCAGTACTTC.

The CDR3 coding sequence is TGTGCCAGTTCGCGGGGGGGCCCCCGAGAGACCCAGTACTTC. Its protein is CASSRGGPRETQYF. The chain links TRBV5-4 to TRBJ2-5, with 9 bases fitting TRBD2. The germline gives CDR1 SGHNT, CDR2 YYREEE (reference sequence). The CDR3 has 14 amino acids. Trimming took 8 bases from V and 4 from J; bases not matched to a gene: 9.

The rearrangement uses TRBV7-9 and TRBJ2-3; 9 bases are shared with TRBD1. The CDR3 totals 15 residues. V lost 3 bases to trimming and J lost 0 bases; unmatched junction nucleotides: 1. The germline V gene has CDR1 SEHNR and CDR2 FQNEAQ (reference sequence). The CDR3 reads CASSLGQGSTDTQYF. The CDR3 DNA reads TGTGCCAGCAGCTTGGGACAGGGTAGCACAGATACGCAGTATTTT.

The chain employs TRBV27 and TRBJ1-1; TRBD1 agrees at 8 bases. Germline V gives CDR1 MNHEY, CDR2 SMNVEV (reference sequence). This CDR3 is built from 15 residues. V dropped 0 bases and J dropped 3; count of bases not matched to a gene: 3. CDR3 sequence: CASSLSQGADTEAFF. CDR3 in DNA: TGTGCCAGCAGTTTATCTCAGGGGGCCGACACTGAAGCTTTCTTT.

The gene calls are TRBV30 and TRBJ1-2; 8 bases fit TRBD1. The CDR3 loop spans 16 amino acids. After removal of 7 bases from V and 4 bases from J, the junction contained 17 bases not matched to a gene. In germline, CDR1 is GTSNPN, CDR2 SVGIG (reference sequence). CDR3 DNA: TGTGCCTCCTCACCGGGACAGGCCGAGACTGGCTATGGCTACACCTTC. Amino acids: CASSPGQAETGYGYTF.

The chain employs TRBV6-2 or TRBV6-3 and TRBJ1-4; D is ambiguous. Germline V CDR1 and CDR2: MNHEY, SVGEGT. CDR3 length equals 15 residues. Trimming took off 6 bases at V and 7 bases at J, with 18 bases between the two ends. CDR3 bases: TGTGCCAGCAGCCCACCGAAGCCGGAGGGTGAAAAACTGTTTTTT. Protein sequence: CASSPPKPEGEKLFF.

The chain combines TRBV5-1 with TRBJ2-1; 8 nucleotides align to TRBD2. The germline V gene has CDR1 SGHRS and CDR2 YFSETQ. The trim removed 6 bases at V and 0 bases at J, leaving 5 bases unmatched. CDR3 length: 15 amino acids. CDR3 in DNA: TGCGCCAGCAACCCGGGGGGGAGCTCCTACAATGAGCAGTTCTTC. Protein: CASNPGGSSYNEQFF.

V usage is TRBV7-8 and J usage is TRBJ2-7; 8 nucleotides align to TRBD1. The V segment lost 1 base and the J segment 7 bases; nucleotides outside the gene matches: 12. CDR1 is SGHVS and CDR2 is FQNEAQ in the germline V gene. The CDR3 runs 16 residues. Here the CDR3 DNA reads TGTGCCAGCAGCTTAGATAGGTGGCAGGGGGCTCATGAGCAGTACTTC. It is translated as CASSLDRWQGAHEQYF.